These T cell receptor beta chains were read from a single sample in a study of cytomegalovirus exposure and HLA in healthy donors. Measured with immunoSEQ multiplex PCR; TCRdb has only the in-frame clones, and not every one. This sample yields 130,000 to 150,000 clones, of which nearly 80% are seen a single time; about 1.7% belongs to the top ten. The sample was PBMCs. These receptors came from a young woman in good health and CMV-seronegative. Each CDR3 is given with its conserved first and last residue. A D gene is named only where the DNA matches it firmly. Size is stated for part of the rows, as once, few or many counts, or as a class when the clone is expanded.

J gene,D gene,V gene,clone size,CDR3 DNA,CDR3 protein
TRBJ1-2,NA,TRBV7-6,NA,TGTGCCAGCAGCTTAGTGGTACAGGGACCGATAACTAACTATGGCTACACCTTC,CASSLVVQGPITNYGYTF
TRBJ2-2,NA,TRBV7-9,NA,TGTGCCAGCAGCCAGCAGGGTACGGACACCGGGGAGCTGTTTTTT,CASSQQGTDTGELFF
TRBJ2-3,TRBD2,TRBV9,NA,TGTGCCAGCAGCGTAGGGCTGAGCGGGGGGCCGCAAGATACGCAGTATTTT,CASSVGLSGGPQDTQYF
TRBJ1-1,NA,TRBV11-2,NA,TGTGCCAGCAGCTTAGGGTTGTGGAGGGCTGAAGCTTTCTTT,CASSLGLWRAEAFF
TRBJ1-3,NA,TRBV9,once,TGTGCCAGCAGTCGGGGGGTTGGAAACACCATATATTTT,CASSRGVGNTIYF
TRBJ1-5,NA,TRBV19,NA,TGTGCCAGTAGCGCTATTGAGGTCAATAGCAATCAGCCCCAGCATTTT,CASSAIEVNSNQPQHF
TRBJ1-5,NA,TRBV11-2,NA,TGTGCCAGCAGCTTAGGCCGAGGGACGGGGGATCAGCCCCAGCATTTT,CASSLGRGTGDQPQHF
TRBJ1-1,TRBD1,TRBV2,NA,TGTGCCAGCAGCCCCCTTGGGACAGCTGAAGCTTTCTTT,CASSPLGTAEAFF
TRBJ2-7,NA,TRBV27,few,TGTGCCAGCAGTTGGACAACCAGGGGCGAGCAGTACTTC,CASSWTTRGEQYF
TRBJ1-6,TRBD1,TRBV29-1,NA,TGCAGCGTTGAAGACCCGTCAGGGGGCATTAATTCACCCCTCCACTTT,CSVEDPSGGINSPLHF
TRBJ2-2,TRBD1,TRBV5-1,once,TGCGCCAGCAGCTTAACTCCCGGACAGGGGGTTAACACCGGGGAGCTGTTTTTT,CASSLTPGQGVNTGELFF
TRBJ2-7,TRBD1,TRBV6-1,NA,TGTGCCAGCAGTTTGGGACAGCACTACGAGCAGTACTTC,CASSLGQHYEQYF
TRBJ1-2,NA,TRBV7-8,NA,TGTGCCAGCAGCTTCGACAGAAACTATGGCTACACCTTC,CASSFDRNYGYTF
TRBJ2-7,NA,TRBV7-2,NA,TGTGCCAGCAGCGTATCCGGGTCTATGGTCTACGAGCAGTACTTC,CASSVSGSMVYEQYF
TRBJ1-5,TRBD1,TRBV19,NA,TGTGCCAGTAGTATAGGACAGGGGGCACAGCCCCAGCATTTT,CASSIGQGAQPQHF
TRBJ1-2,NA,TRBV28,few,TGTGCCAGCAGTACAACTCAACAGACATACTATGGCTACACCTTC,CASSTTQQTYYGYTF
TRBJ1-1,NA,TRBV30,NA,TGTGCCTGGAGGACAGGACACCTCACTGAAGCTTTCTTT,CAWRTGHLTEAFF
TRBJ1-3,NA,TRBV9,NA,TGTGCCAGCAGCCCCGACAGCTACTCTGGAAACACCATATATTTT,CASSPDSYSGNTIYF
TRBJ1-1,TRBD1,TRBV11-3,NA,TGTGCCAGCAGCTTAGGACAGGGTGAAGCTTTCTTT,CASSLGQGEAFF
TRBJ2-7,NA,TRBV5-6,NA,TGTGCCAGCAGCCGCCGCCGGGAGCAGTACTTC,CASSRRREQYF